This TCR beta chain emerged from a study of blood T cell repertoires in COVID-19. How the authors handled the data: Reference gene primer amplification yielded estimated nucleated cell counts. Repertoires were generated with immunoSEQ multiplex PCR, while TCRdb's copy carries only in-frame clones and drops some. Clone size and the V and J calls come from that table; the DNA yielded D and trimming. The sample has 20,000 to 30,000 clones; just over 90% are singletons. V lost 4 bases, J lost 2 bases, and 8 bases lay in between. CDR1 is SQVTM, CDR2 ANQGSEA, per germline. The CDR3 is 12 amino acids. The TCR sequence derives from a man between 70 and 80 years old with active COVID-19. The source material was peripheral blood. The chain carries TRBV29-1 and TRBJ2-5; possible D gene TRBD2, 6 bases. CDR3 DNA sequence: TGCAGCGTTGGGGGAGGACAAGAGACCCAGTACTTC. This sequence encodes CSVGGGQETQYF.